This TCR beta chain stems from a study of T cell clonality in common variable immunodeficiency. Points from the study as a whole: Fewer deletions and N-nucleotide insertions were reportedly seen in common variable immunodeficiency TCR beta sequences. T cell subpopulation sequencing would be needed to explain CVID clonality.

The table lists this clone with a few counts. Its antigen is unidentified. This table comes from immunoSEQ multiplex PCR, and its TCRdb copy is limited to in-frame clones, with some not included. The sample contains 15,000 to 20,000 clones, none occurring once; about 6.3% lies in the top ten. Patients and controls were mostly of Caucasian heritage. CVID subjects were neither ill nor on immunomodulatory or immunosuppressive medication at sampling. Donors gave about 5 to 9 ml heparinized peripheral whole blood. The sequenced sample consisted of peripheral blood mononuclear cells. The sequence derives from a human donor with common variable immunodeficiency.

Incomplete CDR3 DNA: TGCAGTGCTCAACTAGCGGCTAGCACAGATACG. It codes for CSAQLAASTDT. The CDR3 as a whole reads CSAQLAASTDTQYF. The chain has TRBV20-1 and TRBJ2-3; 8 bases match TRBD2. Read data end 3 residues before the CDR3 end; the end is taken from the germline J gene. Germline V gene data show CDR1 as DFQATT and CDR2 as SNEGSKA (reference sequence). This CDR3 comprises 14 residues. Germline trimming cut 5 bases from V and 0 bases from J; bases unmatched to any gene: 4.